The following is a T cell receptor (beta chain) sequence with its context. These data originate in a study of regulatory T cells in long-lasting Graves disease. With iRepertoire HTBI primers and Arm-PCR of CDR3 regions, TCR beta libraries were built. MiXCR, run by TCRdb on the multiplex PCR reads, gives a single entry per CDR3 protein. The table has about 400,000 distinct CDR3 sequences, around a sixth seen once; the top ten hold about 20%. Stated time point: newly diagnosed GD, antithyroid drugs for less than 3 months. TCR sequences were obtained from RNA taken from PBMCs. Germline CDR1 SGHAT, CDR2 FQNNGV. Trimming shortened V by 7 bases and J by 6 bases, and 12 bases separated the two germline ends. The CDR3 is made up of 12 amino acids.

This clonotype originated in a female donor with Graves disease. This specimen was peripheral blood mononuclear cells (PBMCs), taken at new diagnosis, from a patient treated with antithyroid drugs. The rearrangement links TRBV11-2 to TRBJ2-5; no reliable D call. The CDR3 loop is CASNPGPQTQYF. Written as DNA, the CDR3 is TGTGCCAGCAACCCCGGGCCCCAGACCCAGTACTTC.